This T cell receptor (beta chain) was documented in a study of T cells in Graves' hyperthyroidism and ophthalmopathy. Findings of the study overall: Ophthalmopathy was distinguished from stable hyperthyroidism by 13 V-J signatures.

Template material for amplifying TCR beta CDR3 regions consisted of RNA transcripts. A first-round RT-PCR of the TCR CDR3 used the HTBI primer set. TCRdb passed the multiplex PCR reads through MiXCR, listing each CDR3 protein once. The profile shows more than 550,000 distinct CDR3 sequences, 17% of them singletons. The CDR3 runs 13 residues. V lost 3 bases to trimming and J lost 3 bases, with 9 bases between them. Germline-derived CDR1 and CDR2 are KGHSH and LQKENI. It was considered stable Graves' hyperthyroidism when ophthalmopathy did not progress within 18 months. Disease duration under 2 months; hyperthyroidism patients were aged 18 to 65. Points on this clonotype: As yet, its antigen is unknown.

V and J are TRBV18 and TRBJ2-7; no definite D call. The clonotype originates from a man aged 45-65 years with Graves' hyperthyroidism. The sequenced material came from blood. The CDR3 region has the DNA TGTGCCAGCTCACCGCCGGCCCTCTACGAGCAGTACTTC. Its protein product is CASSPPALYEQYF.